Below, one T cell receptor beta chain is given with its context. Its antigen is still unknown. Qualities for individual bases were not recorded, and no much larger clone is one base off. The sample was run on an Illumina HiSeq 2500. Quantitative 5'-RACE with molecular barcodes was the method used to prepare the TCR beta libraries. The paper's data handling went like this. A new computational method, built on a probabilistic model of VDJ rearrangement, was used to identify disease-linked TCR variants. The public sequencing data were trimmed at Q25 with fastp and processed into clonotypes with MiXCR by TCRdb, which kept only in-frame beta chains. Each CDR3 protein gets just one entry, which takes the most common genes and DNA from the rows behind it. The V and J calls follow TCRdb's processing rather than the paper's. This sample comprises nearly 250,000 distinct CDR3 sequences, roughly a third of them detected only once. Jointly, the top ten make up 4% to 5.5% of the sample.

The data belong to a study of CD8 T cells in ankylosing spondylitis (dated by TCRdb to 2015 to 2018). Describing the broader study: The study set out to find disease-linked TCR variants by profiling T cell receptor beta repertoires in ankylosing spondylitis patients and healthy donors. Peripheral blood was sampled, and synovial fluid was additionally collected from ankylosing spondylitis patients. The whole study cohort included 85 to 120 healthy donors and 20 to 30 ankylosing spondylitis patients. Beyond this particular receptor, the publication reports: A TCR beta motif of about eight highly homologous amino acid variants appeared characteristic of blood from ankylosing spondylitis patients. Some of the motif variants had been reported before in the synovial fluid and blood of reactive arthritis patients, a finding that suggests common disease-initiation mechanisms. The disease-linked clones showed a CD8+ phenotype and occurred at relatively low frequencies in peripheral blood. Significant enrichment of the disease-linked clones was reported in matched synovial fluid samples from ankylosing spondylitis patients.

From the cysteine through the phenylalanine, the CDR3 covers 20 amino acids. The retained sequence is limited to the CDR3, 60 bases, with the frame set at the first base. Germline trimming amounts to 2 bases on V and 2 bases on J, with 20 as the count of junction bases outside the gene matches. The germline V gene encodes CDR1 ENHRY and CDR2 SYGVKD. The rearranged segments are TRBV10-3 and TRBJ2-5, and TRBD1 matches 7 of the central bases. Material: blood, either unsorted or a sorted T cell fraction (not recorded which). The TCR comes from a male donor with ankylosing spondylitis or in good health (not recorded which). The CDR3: CAISEGPVETGSRVQETQYF. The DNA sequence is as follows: TGTGCCATCAGTGAGGGCCCCGTCGAGACAGGGAGTCGAGTACAAGAGACCCAGTACTTC.